This T cell receptor (beta chain) appears in the sequencing data of a study of T cell repertoires in cytomegalovirus infection (dated 2019 in TCRdb). Regarding the research as a whole: Donor HLA type was relevant to the analysis, because carriage of CMV infection together with the matching HLA type was indicated by public TCR beta signatures.

CDR1 and CDR2 were assigned from the germline V gene (reference sequence) as DFQATT and SNEGSKA. V trim: 6 bases; J trim: 2 bases; unmatched bases: 5. From the cysteine up to the phenylalanine, the CDR3 has a length of 13 residues. Only the CDR3 region is kept as DNA, spanning 39 bases read in frame from base 1. Instrument used: Illumina HiSeq 1500. TCRdb trimmed public reads at Q25 via fastp, called clones via MiXCR and kept in-frame beta chains. Under each unique CDR3 protein, matching rows form one entry showing the most common genes and DNA. The sample yields approximately 76,000 distinct CDR3 sequences; 3.7% were counted once. About 4.6% of the sample belongs to the ten largest clones. This clonotype was counted at least ten times. Its antigen is unknown. Base qualities were left out, and no much larger clone turns up one base away. What the research found in general, with its limitations: The ex vivo response was dominated by HLA-C-restricted CMV-specific TCR beta clonotypes, which also provided the single most frequent clonotype in two of eight donors. Carriers of CMV infection plus the relevant HLA type were discriminated by the cumulative frequency of public TCR beta family members in the study cohort and in an independent roughly 340-donor cohort.

The TCR was taken from a human donor in good health (CMV status not recorded). Some clones in this sample may be carry-over from other donors' samples. The sequenced sample consisted of PBMCs. The rearranged segments are TRBV20-1 and TRBJ2-7, and TRBD1 matches 9 of the central bases. The encoded CDR3 is CSADWTGAYEQYF. The sequenced DNA: TGCAGTGCCGATTGGACAGGGGCCTACGAGCAGTACTTC.